This is a list of T cell receptor beta chains from one sample in a study of T cells in Graves' hyperthyroidism and ophthalmopathy. Via MiXCR, TCRdb re-called the multiplex PCR reads, giving one row per CDR3 protein. Of around 250,000 distinct CDR3 sequences listed, around 24% are singletons. Sequencing was done on a sample of blood. These receptor sequences come from a woman in her thirties or forties with Graves' ophthalmopathy. Both conserved end residues are part of each CDR3. The D gene is left open where the match is weak. Size tells how often a clone was seen (once, few, many) or the class of an expanded clone, and some rows leave it out.

J: TRBJ1-1; size: -; V: TRBV18; D: -; DNA: TGTGCCAGCTCACCAGCGGGAGGGGGCACTGAAGCTTTCTTT; CDR3: CASSPAGGGTEAFF
J: TRBJ1-1; size: many; V: TRBV24-1; D: -; DNA: TGTGCCACCAGTGATTTGCCTGATTGGGGGCCTGAAGCTTTCTTT; CDR3: CATSDLPDWGPEAFF
J: TRBJ2-5; size: many; V: TRBV11-2; D: -; DNA: TGTGCCAGCACCGCGGTTTTGGGCCAAGAGACCCAGTACTTC; CDR3: CASTAVLGQETQYF
J: TRBJ2-7; size: few; V: TRBV3-1; D: -; DNA: TGTGCCAGCAGCCAAAGCGGTGCCTACGAGCAGTACTTC; CDR3: CASSQSGAYEQYF
J: TRBJ2-7; size: many; V: TRBV15; D: -; DNA: TGTGCCACCAGCAGATCTGAGGGTTACGAGCAGTACTTC; CDR3: CATSRSEGYEQYF
J: TRBJ1-1; size: many; V: TRBV27; D: TRBD1; DNA: TGTGCCAGCAGTAGGGACAGGGCGAACACTGAAGCTTTCTTT; CDR3: CASSRDRANTEAFF
J: TRBJ2-2; size: many; V: TRBV4-1; D: TRBD1; DNA: TGCGCCAGCAGCCCGAACAGGGGCCACACCGGGGAGCTGTTTTTT; CDR3: CASSPNRGHTGELFF
J: TRBJ2-7; size: many; V: TRBV15; D: -; DNA: TGTGCCACCAGCAGAGATAGAACTAGCTCACAACTCGAACCTTACGAGCAGTACTTC; CDR3: CATSRDRTSSQLEPYEQYF
J: TRBJ1-5; size: -; V: TRBV12-3/TRBV12-4; D: -; DNA: TGTGCCAGCAGTTTTGCGGGGGAAAATCAGCCCCAGCATTTT; CDR3: CASSFAGENQPQHF
J: TRBJ1-2; size: -; V: TRBV6-1; D: TRBD1; DNA: TGTGCCAGCAGAACCTATGGGACAGGGGGCTATGGCTACACCTTC; CDR3: CASRTYGTGGYGYTF
J: TRBJ1-1; size: -; V: TRBV30; D: -; DNA: TGTGCCTGGATTTTGGGGCTACAACTGAACACTGAAGCTTTCTTT; CDR3: CAWILGLQLNTEAFF
J: TRBJ1-2; size: many; V: TRBV30; D: TRBD1; DNA: TGTGCCTGCTCACAGGGGACGGACTATGGCTACACCTTC; CDR3: CACSQGTDYGYTF
J: TRBJ2-7; size: many; V: TRBV29-1; D: -; DNA: TGCAGCGTCGAAGACCCCGGGGGGCAGTACTTC; CDR3: CSVEDPGGQYF
J: TRBJ2-5; size: -; V: TRBV3-1; D: -; DNA: TGTGCCAGCAGCCAAGATAACCGGGAGACCCAGTACTTC; CDR3: CASSQDNRETQYF
J: TRBJ2-7; size: once; V: TRBV28; D: TRBD2; DNA: TGTGCCAGCAGTCATAGCGGGATAGGCCCCTACGAGCAGTACTTC; CDR3: CASSHSGIGPYEQYF
J: TRBJ2-2; size: many; V: TRBV5-1; D: TRBD2; DNA: TGCGCCAGCAGCGGACGACTAGCGGGAGGGATTCCCGGGGAGCTGTTTTTT; CDR3: CASSGRLAGGIPGELFF
J: TRBJ2-2; size: many; V: TRBV6-4; D: TRBD2; DNA: TGTGCCAGCAGTGAGCTAGCGGGAGCAGTCGGGGAGCTGTTTTTT; CDR3: CASSELAGAVGELFF
J: TRBJ1-6; size: -; V: TRBV28; D: -; DNA: TGTGCCAGCAGTTTTACGGTATCACCCCTCCACTTT; CDR3: CASSFTVSPLHF
J: TRBJ2-7; size: many; V: TRBV19; D: -; DNA: TGTGCCAGTAGTAGAGAAGCAGGAGATTGGGTACCTTACGAGCAGTACTTC; CDR3: CASSREAGDWVPYEQYF
J: TRBJ1-5; size: many; V: TRBV15; D: TRBD1; DNA: TGTGCCACCAGCAGAGATTTAGTGACCGGACAGGGAAATAGCAATCAGCCCCAGCATTTT; CDR3: CATSRDLVTGQGNSNQPQHF
J: TRBJ2-5; size: many; V: TRBV3-1; D: TRBD2; DNA: TGTGCCAGCAGCCGTAGCATTGGACTAGAGGGGGAGACCCAGTACTTC; CDR3: CASSRSIGLEGETQYF
J: TRBJ2-5; size: many; V: TRBV4-1; D: -; DNA: TGCGCCAGCAGCCTAAACCAGAAAGACACCCAGTACTTC; CDR3: CASSLNQKDTQYF
J: TRBJ2-5; size: few; V: TRBV5-4; D: -; DNA: TGTGCCAGCAGCTTTCCCGGGTTAGAAGAGACCCAGTACTTC; CDR3: CASSFPGLEETQYF
J: TRBJ1-2; size: many; V: TRBV28; D: TRBD1; DNA: TGTGCCAGCAGCCGGACAGGGTACTATGGCTACACCTTC; CDR3: CASSRTGYYGYTF
J: TRBJ2-7; size: many; V: TRBV4-1; D: -; DNA: TGCGCCAGCAGCCAAGAGGCGTTTTCCTACGAGCAGTACTTC; CDR3: CASSQEAFSYEQYF
J: TRBJ2-2; size: -; V: TRBV28; D: TRBD1; DNA: TGTGCCGGGGGACAGTCAAACACCGGGGAGCTGTTTTTT; CDR3: CAGGQSNTGELFF
J: TRBJ1-2; size: -; V: TRBV6-5; D: -; DNA: TGTGCCAGCAGTTACGGGGCTGATGGCTACACCTTC; CDR3: CASSYGADGYTF
J: TRBJ1-1; size: many; V: TRBV4-2; D: -; DNA: TGTGCCAGCAGCCATCAGACAGCCAACACTGAAGCTTTCTTT; CDR3: CASSHQTANTEAFF
J: TRBJ2-7; size: many; V: TRBV4-1; D: -; DNA: TGCGCCAGCAGTAGCTCGGTAGCCTACGAGCAGTACTTC; CDR3: CASSSSVAYEQYF
J: TRBJ2-2; size: many; V: TRBV2; D: -; DNA: TGTGCCAGCAGTGAAGCGCGGGTCTTGTGGGAGGCCGGGGAGCTGTTTTTT; CDR3: CASSEARVLWEAGELFF